This record covers a single TCR beta chain. This clone's antigen is unknown. The sample comes from a study of cytomegalovirus exposure and HLA in healthy donors (dated by TCRdb to about 2017). Regarding the complete study: According to an earlier analysis of 450 to 650 of the donors, 150 million to 200 million T cells yielded 100 million or so unique TCR beta sequences and 276 Gb of sequence data. The study used immunosequencing to profile the T cell repertoires of around 600 subjects and linked those repertoires to cytomegalovirus serostatus. Besides the first cohort of roughly 640 subjects, a separate validation cohort made up of roughly 130 different subjects was used. All discovery cohort repertoires had been generated using a single sequencing platform. HLA typing covered class I and class II loci at four-digit resolution. The study aimed to test whether cataloging public T cell receptors could reveal signatures of past pathogen exposure. Alongside the repertoire data, information on donor age, sex, ethnicity and CMV serostatus was compiled. In a later analysis, previously published TCR beta repertoires from about 640 donors were re-analyzed and high-resolution HLA genotyping was added so that TCR occurrence patterns could be studied. The later analysis used no new phenotypic data to find candidate immune exposures, relying instead on TCR beta sequences and their occurrence across donors. An early release that covered about 640 HLA-typed donors contained approximately 300 gigabases of sequencing data and 85 million to 100 million unique TCR sequences. About five DR-DQ haplotypes were treated as single units for association and clustering because of strong linkage in the cohort. Across approximately 400 genotyped donors of the cohort, an average of about 240,000 unique TCR beta nucleotide sequences per donor were sequenced, and 15% to 20% of those sequences were non-productive. The number of typed donors differed by locus: 629-630 for A, B, C, DRB1 and DQB1; 500 to 550 for DQA1; about 600 for DPA1; and about 450 for DPB1. The genetic ancestry cluster associated with self-reported Caucasian donors included around four fifths of the roughly 400 genotyped donors. An earlier analysis of about 600 of the donors used high-throughput TCR beta sequencing to judge whether each TCR beta V gene segment behaved as functional or pseudogenic. High-throughput TCR immunosequencing, statistical association of individual TCRs with disease status, and machine learning were combined to predict cytomegalovirus infection status. In a later genetic analysis, genome-wide SNP genotypes for about 60% of the 666 donors were used, and that subset was treated as a discovery cohort. What the authors observed across the whole study: A further reported finding was that TCR beta sequences accurately predicted the HLA-A and HLA-B alleles for most subjects in the first cohort. Most TCR sequences were seen in very few donors, while some public TCRs were found in many individuals. The only immune exposure information available for the cohort was CMV serostatus. In an earlier analysis of about 600 of the donors, most TCR beta V segments appeared in productive rearrangements about 90% or about 30% of the time, broadly matching IMGT annotations. The authors suggested that the approach could potentially be extended to other disease states and immunological phenotypes. In this cohort, only TCR beta chains were sequenced, and detectable features were limited by the absence of alpha or paired-chain data. Because the 87-base-pair reads could not distinguish some IMGT-functional V segments, including TRBV6-2 and TRBV6-3, those segments were excluded. A total of around 150 TCR beta chains were listed by the study as associated with cytomegalovirus. HLA typing was unavailable for some donors at each locus, so association tests used only the typed subset. A cluster of highly shared sequence variants was judged likely to be a technical artifact of the sequencing pipeline. In a later genetic analysis, fewer N-insertions in productive TCRs were reported among donors in an Asian-associated ancestry cluster than the approximately 670-donor mean. According to a later analysis, TCR association rates differed among HLA loci, with DRB1 alleles showing the most associated TCRs and HLA-C alleles showing the fewest. Specific HLA alleles were associated with over 15,000 TCR beta sequences at a false discovery rate of 0.05 in a later analysis. A later genetic analysis associated a missense DCLRE1C variant with V-gene and J-gene trimming of TCR beta chains, and an independent cohort replicated the association. According to a later analysis, most CMV-associated TCR beta chains appeared to be HLA-restricted, and the HLA associations seemed to be driven largely by CMV exposure. In both the original and validation cohorts, the classifier was reported to diagnose cytomegalovirus status with high specificity and sensitivity. Because counts were too low, roughly 17 rarely observed V segments, including chromosome 9 orphons, were left out of the earlier analysis of 500 to 650 of the donors. Roughly uniform sequencing depth across donors was assumed in presence/absence analyses, although this assumption may not hold. When HLA alleles, especially DR and DQ, strongly co-occurred, TCR associations were difficult to assign to individual alleles. In a later analysis, HLA-associated TCR beta chains showed more clonal expansion and lower generation probabilities than non-associated chains that were equally common. Three of the identified cytomegalovirus-associated TCR beta chains were confirmed in vitro to be specific for cytomegalovirus antigens. In a later analysis, several top co-occurrence clusters were reported to appear linked to parvovirus B19, influenza, CMV and Epstein-Barr virus. Correlated functional status among segregating V segments might be attributable to linkage disequilibrium, but an unknown experimental factor could not be ruled out.

The junction shows trimming of 4 bases on V and 1 base on J, plus 15 bases between the germline ends. The CDR3 sequence holds 15 residues, the cysteine and phenylalanine included. CDR3 DNA is the only sequence kept; it has 45 bases, read in frame from the first base. Via the germline V gene, CDR1 is SGHRS and CDR2 YFSETQ. The cohort was made up of 500 to 850 healthy bone marrow donors. Cohort members were all nominally healthy when sampled, although unrecorded immune exposures were likely present. The donor tested CMV seronegative and was one of the 352 seronegative cohort members. Each donor provided a peripheral blood sample, and peripheral blood mononuclear cells were used for TCR beta sequencing. The Qiagen DNeasy Blood Extraction Kit was used to extract genomic DNA from the blood cell samples. The method behind the library was the immunoSEQ multiplex PCR assay. The multiplex PCR relied on a mix of 60 forward primers for TCR Vbeta segments and 13 reverse primers for TCR Jbeta segments. A multiplex PCR assay on genomic DNA amplified the CDR3 region of rearranged TCR beta genes. The Illumina HiSeq System was used to sequence the amplified TCR beta libraries as 87-base-pair reads. As for the authors' bioinformatics: In a later analysis, some 80 million unique TCR beta chains were counted across the approximately 620 repertoires, and about 10 million of these chains were shared by at least two donors. Raw reads were error-corrected and collapsed into unique sequences with a nearest-neighbor algorithm that merged closely related sequences to remove PCR and sequencing errors. V, D and J gene segments were assigned by aligning CDR3 sequences to IMGT reference sequences. For a sequence to be retained, a match of at least six nucleotides to both a V gene segment and a J gene segment was required. Rearrangements were classified as productive when the CDR3 lacked stop codons and remained in frame with V and J, and all other rearrangements were classified as non-productive. Following IMGT convention, CDR3 was defined as the stretch from the second conserved V-encoded cysteine up to the conserved J-encoded phenylalanine. In an earlier analysis of more than 550 of the donors, sequences lacking an unambiguous match to a single V gene segment were excluded. An earlier analysis of a few hundred of the donors called V segments functional above 56.7% productive rearrangements and segregating when the between-donor standard deviation exceeded 5%. A statistical classification framework was built for diagnosing cytomegalovirus status from the catalog of TCR beta chain sequences. A later analysis assigned V and J genes by comparing TCR nucleotide sequences with IMGT/GENE-DB human TR gene sequences. The TCRdist pipeline was used in a later analysis to assign CDR3 sequences and most-parsimonious VDJ recombination scenarios. In a later analysis, each TCR beta chain was defined by its CDR3 amino acid sequence together with its V-gene family, and reads lacking a unique V-gene family were excluded. A later analysis removed 592 highly shared, low-generation-probability nucleotide sequences to deal with suspected cross-contamination and a sequencing artifact. A later analysis calculated a clonal expansion index for each public chain from normalized within-repertoire ranks of inferred template counts. A later analysis computed generation probabilities with a VDJ recombination model fitted to out-of-frame rearrangements, and checked the results against IGoR. A later analysis scored TCR-TCR, TCR-HLA and TCR-CMV co-occurrence with hypergeometric tests, applying a repertoire-size bias correction to TCR pairs. False discovery rates were estimated in a later analysis by permuting HLA or CMV assignments 20 times. In a later analysis, co-occurring TCRs were grouped using DBSCAN, with TCRdist sequence similarity added in when clustering inside HLA-allele-positive subsets. Repertoires with fewer than 30,000 or more than 120,000 public chains were left out of co-occurrence clustering, as were a few repertoires with anomalous nucleotide sharing. TCRdb took this table from immuneACCESS and kept in-frame rearrangements with V and J called. Such tables lack part of the clones; where checked against another copy, unresolved V genes explain under half of the gap, and the rest is unexplained. From that table come the V and J calls and clone size; the DNA was used to work out D and trimming. The sample has around 130,000 clones on record. Around 1.5% of the sample lies in the top ten.

The rearranged segments are TRBV5-1 and TRBJ2-7; TRBD1 might be the D gene, on 7 matching bases. Sample: PBMCs. The TCR comes from a woman in her thirties or forties in good health and CMV-seronegative. Read as DNA, the sequence is TGCGCCAGCAGCGCGGGACAGAGCAAGTCCTACGAGCAGTACTTC. Translated, this is CASSAGQSKSYEQYF.